Below, 32 T cell receptor beta chains from the same sample are listed, as sequenced in a study of human T cells and chemical hapten exposure. TCRdb reprocessed the RACE reads via MiXCR and lists one record per CDR3 protein. The sample carries 89,000 or so distinct CDR3 sequences, approximately 9% recorded once. The time point: pre-sensitization, week 0. Treatment defined: therapeutic diphenylcyclopropenone sensitization with weekly scalp DPC. Sequenced material: whole blood, taken in connection with sensitization to the hapten diphenylcyclopropenone (DPC). These receptors were collected from a middle-aged man with alopecia areata. Some clones in this sample may be carry-over from other donors' samples.

In this sample, this clonotype turned up many times. This chain uses TRBV9 with TRBJ2-5, with D unclear. V lost 0 bases, J lost 0 bases, and 6 bases lay in between. The germline V gene has CDR1 SGDLS and CDR2 YYNGEE. This CDR3 spans 14 amino acids. Here the CDR3 reads CASSVVADQETQYF. The CDR3 DNA reads TGTGCCAGCAGCGTAGTGGCGGACCAAGAGACCCAGTACTTC.

DNA for the CDR3: TGTGCCAGCAGCACTCCCCGGCTATATAGCGGGAGAACTTTCCAGTTCTTC. Translated: CASSTPRLYSGRTFQFF. V usage is TRBV12-3 or TRBV12-4 and J usage is TRBJ2-1, with 9 positions matching TRBD2. V was clipped by 6 bases and J by 13 bases; unmatched bases: 22. The CDR3 extends over 17 amino acids.

This clonotype was counted many times. This chain uses TRBV7-2 with TRBJ1-3; D remains unclear. Trimming shortened V by 1 base and J by 5 bases, and 18 bases separated the two germline ends. The CDR3 runs 17 residues. CDR1 is SGHTA and CDR2 is FQGNSA in the germline V gene. CDR3 residues: CASSLVGTGVTRNTIYF. The DNA of the CDR3 is TGTGCCAGCAGCTTAGTCGGTACCGGAGTAACAAGAAACACCATATATTTT.

This chain joins TRBV18 and TRBJ1-1, with D unresolved. V lost 2 bases and J 3 bases, leaving 7 bases between the germline ends. This CDR3 spans 13 amino acids. Per the germline V gene, CDR1 is KGHSH and CDR2 is LQKENI. This chain's CDR3 is CASSPGEDTEAFF. CDR3 nucleotide sequence: TGTGCCAGCTCACCAGGGGAGGACACTGAAGCTTTCTTT.

In its sample, this clonotype was seen a few times. The chain carries TRBV24-1 and TRBJ1-3, with D possibly matching TRBD1 (6 bases). V was trimmed by 6 bases and J by 4 bases, leaving 9 bases between them. Germline V gives CDR1 KGHDR, CDR2 SFDVKD. This CDR3 is 13 amino acids long. The CDR3 sequence: CATSQDSGNTIYF. The CDR3 DNA sequence: TGTGCCACCAGTCAGGACAGCGGAAACACCATATATTTT.

This clonotype was observed a few times. J is TRBJ2-2 and V is TRBV9; D gene unclear. V lost 0 bases, J lost 1 base, and 4 bases lay in between. Germline values: CDR1 SGDLS, CDR2 YYNGEE. This CDR3 comprises 14 residues. CDR3 protein: CASSVGVNTGELFF. For the CDR3, the DNA is TGTGCCAGCAGCGTAGGGGTGAACACCGGGGAGCTGTTTTTT.

This clonotype was observed a single time. This chain connects TRBV5-1 to TRBJ2-2; D is undetermined. This CDR3 comprises 14 residues. The V and J ends lost 7 bases and 5 bases respectively, with 15 bases between them. Germline V CDR1 and CDR2: SGHRS, YFSETQ. This CDR3 is CASGTPVTTGELFF. CDR3 nucleotides: TGCGCCAGCGGAACTCCAGTAACTACCGGGGAGCTGTTTTTT. The full variable domain, completed using reference TRBV5-1 and TRBJ2-2, is KAGVTQTPRYLIKTRGQQVTLSCSPISGHRSVSWYQQTPGQGLQFLFEYFSETQRNKGNFPGRFSGRQFSNSRSEMNVSTLELGDSALYLCASGTPVTTGELFFGEGSRLTVL.

This clonotype was seen repeatedly, ten times or more. The V gene is TRBV7-3, the J gene TRBJ2-3; D is perhaps TRBD2 (6 bases). Germline CDR1 reads SGHTA; CDR2 reads FQGTGA. The CDR3 sequence is 13 residues long. Trimming left V 4 bases short and J 3 bases short, with 8 bases between. The DNA of the CDR3 is TGTGCCAGCAGCTCTAGCGTTACAGATACGCAGTATTTT. It codes for CASSSSVTDTQYF.

V gene TRBV12-3 or TRBV12-4 combines with J gene TRBJ2-1; possible D gene TRBD1, 5 bases. Trimming left V 7 bases short and J 8 bases short, with 12 bases between. CDR3 size: 12 residues. The CDR3 loop is CASTQGPDEQFF. The CDR3 bases are TGTGCCAGCACGCAGGGCCCCGATGAGCAGTTCTTC.

This clonotype was detected ten times or more. V and J are TRBV6-5 and TRBJ2-3, with 7 bases identical to TRBD1. The CDR3 loop spans 17 amino acids. Trimming removed 5 bases from V and 0 bases from J; junction bases left unmatched: 11. Germline assignment: CDR1 MNHEY and CDR2 SVGAGI. CDR3 sequence (DNA): TGTGCCAGCAGTCTATACGGGACAGCACCTAGCACAGATACGCAGTATTTT. The encoded protein is CASSLYGTAPSTDTQYF.

This clonotype has a handful of counts. The J gene is TRBJ2-1, the V gene TRBV11-3; TRBD2 agrees at 13 bases. The CDR3 runs 15 residues. Losses at the gene ends were 3 bases for V and 10 bases for J; bases not matched to a gene: 6. Per the germline V gene, CDR1 is SGHNT and CDR2 is YENEEA. CDR3 sequence: CASSFIGTSGVEQFF. CDR3 sequence (DNA): TGTGCCAGCAGCTTTATCGGGACTAGCGGGGTAGAGCAGTTCTTC.

The table lists this clonotype with a few counts. The chain couples TRBV6-5 to TRBJ2-1; D unclear. The CDR3 has 16 residues. V was cut by 2 bases and J by 6 bases, with 17 bases left in between. In germline, CDR1 is MNHEY, CDR2 SVGAGI. The CDR3 DNA sequence: TGTGCCAGCAGTTACAATGGTATCCACCCCCGCAATGAGCAGTTCTTC. As protein: CASSYNGIHPRNEQFF.

V gene TRBV5-6 combines with J gene TRBJ1-1; D might be TRBD1 (5 bases). This CDR3 spans 16 amino acids. CDR1 is SGHDT and CDR2 is YYEEEE in the germline V gene. V shed 4 bases and J shed 5 bases, with 21 bases lying between them. Written as DNA, the CDR3 is TGTGCCAGCAGCATATACGGCAGGGCGGGTGGGACTGAAGCTTTCTTT. It encodes CASSIYGRAGGTEAFF.

This clonotype was seen many times. This sequence joins TRBV4-1 and TRBJ1-3; D is uncertain. The CDR3 sequence is 15 residues long. Trimming left V 6 bases short and J 4 bases short, with 16 bases between. From germline, CDR1 is MGHRA and CDR2 YSYEKL. The CDR3 is CASSSNKPRGNTIYF. The DNA for the CDR3 is TGCGCCAGCAGTTCTAACAAGCCTCGCGGAAACACCATATATTTT.

The chain couples TRBV11-3 to TRBJ2-1; TRBD2 matches 11 bases. The J segment lost 7 bases and the V segment lost 6 bases, leaving 14 bases of the junction unmatched. The length of the CDR3 is 17 residues. CDR1 SGHNT and CDR2 YENEEA come from the germline V gene. CDR3 in DNA: TGTGCCAGCAGTATCGCACCGTCTAGCGGGAGGACGAATGAGCAGTTCTTC. The encoded protein is CASSIAPSSGRTNEQFF.

This clonotype has just a few counts. The chain links TRBV6-2 or TRBV6-3 to TRBJ2-7; possibly TRBD2 for D (5 bases). Per germline, CDR1 MNHEY and CDR2 SVGEGT. Trimming took off 7 bases at V and 7 bases at J, with 17 bases between the two ends. The CDR3 loop spans 13 amino acids. The CDR3: CASKRMDSGEQYV. CDR3 DNA: TGTGCCAGCAAAAGGATGGACTCCGGGGAGCAGTACGTC.

In this sample, this clonotype turned up many times. The chain employs TRBV28 and TRBJ1-4; TRBD1 might be the D (6 bases). Germline V gene sequence: CDR1 MDHEN, CDR2 SYDVKM. Trimming removed 4 bases from V and 8 bases from J, with 11 bases in between. This CDR3 has 13 residues. CDR3 bases: TGTGCCAGCAGTTGGGGGCGGGAAGAAAAACTGTTTTTT. It yields the protein CASSWGREEKLFF.

This clonotype was counted only a few times. This sequence joins TRBV2 and TRBJ2-2, with D maybe TRBD1 (6 bases). The ends were cut back, 6 bases at V and 3 bases at J, with 14 bases in the middle. CDR3 length equals 15 residues. Germline loops: CDR1 SNHLY, CDR2 FYNNEI. CDR3 coding DNA: TGTGCCAGCAGCGCCCCCGGGACATACACCGGGGAGCTGTTTTTT. It encodes CASSAPGTYTGELFF.

This clonotype was detected many times. J is TRBJ2-3 and V is TRBV14; 8 bases are a match to TRBD2. The junction had 9 bases not matched to a gene; V was cut back by 4 bases and J by 3 bases. CDR3 length: 16 residues. Germline V gene sequence: CDR1 SGHDN, CDR2 FVKESK. CDR3 sequence: CASSPRSGSRTDTQYF. Here the CDR3 DNA reads TGTGCCAGCAGCCCGAGGAGCGGGAGTAGGACAGATACGCAGTATTTT.

This clonotype was seen a few times. This chain connects TRBV6-2 or TRBV6-3 to TRBJ2-1, with D uncertain. The CDR3 is 14 amino acids. Germline CDR1 reads MNHEY; CDR2 reads SVGEGT. V was cut by 2 bases and J by 8 bases, with 13 bases left in between. DNA of the CDR3: TGTGCCAGCAGTTACCCCCCCCGAGGCGATGAGCAGTTCTTC. Its translation is CASSYPPRGDEQFF.

The sample holds many counts of this clonotype. This sequence joins TRBV6-5 and TRBJ2-3, with 9 nucleotides matching TRBD2. J lost 0 bases, V lost 4 bases, and 8 bases had no gene match. Germline CDR1 reads MNHEY; CDR2 reads SVGAGI. The CDR3 covers 17 residues. CDR3 DNA sequence: TGTGCCAGCAGTTTTGAGCAGCTAGCGGGAAGCACAGATACGCAGTATTTT. It yields the protein CASSFEQLAGSTDTQYF.

The chain links TRBV20-1 to TRBJ2-3; TRBD2 matches at 9 bases. Germline V gene lookup returns CDR1 DFQATT and CDR2 SNEGSKA (reference sequence). The trim removed 0 bases at V and 2 bases at J, leaving 3 bases unmatched. This CDR3 has 15 residues. The CDR3 DNA sequence: TGCAGTGCTAGAGAAGCGGGAGGCCCCACAGATACGCAGTATTTT. Translating it yields CSAREAGGPTDTQYF.

This clonotype was observed a handful of times. The V gene is TRBV29-1, the J gene TRBJ1-2; D possibly corresponds to TRBD1 (6 bases). Trimming stripped 4 bases from V and 8 bases from J, with 14 bases between. Germline assignment: CDR1 SQVTM and CDR2 ANQGSEA. The CDR3 is 12 residues long. This chain's CDR3 is CSVGGGGRGYTF. CDR3 sequence (DNA): TGCAGCGTTGGAGGGGGGGGACGGGGCTACACCTTC.

There are a few counts of this clonotype. The DNA for the CDR3 is TGTGCCACCAGCCCTGGACAGGGGGCGACAGATACGCAGTATTTT. Amino acids: CATSPGQGATDTQYF. The J gene is TRBJ2-3, the V gene TRBV24-1; 11 nucleotides agree with TRBD1. This CDR3 is built from 15 residues. From germline, CDR1 is KGHDR and CDR2 SFDVKD. The trim removed 7 bases at V and 3 bases at J, leaving 5 bases unmatched.

CDR3: CASSLSQGLGSQPQHF. The CDR3 nucleotides are TGTGCCAGCAGTTTATCCCAGGGGCTGGGTTCTCAGCCCCAGCATTTT. The V call is TRBV28, the J call TRBJ1-5, with D tentatively TRBD1 (6 bases). The CDR3 is 16 residues long. Germline V gene sequence: CDR1 MDHEN, CDR2 SYDVKM. With 1 base removed from V and 6 bases from J, the gap between germline ends came to 16 bases.

The chain carries TRBV25-1 and TRBJ2-1, with 7 bases that match TRBD2. Germline V gene data show CDR1 as MGHDK and CDR2 as SYGVNS. The CDR3 runs to 13 residues. Trimming removed 6 bases from V and 7 bases from J; junction bases left unmatched: 6. The CDR3 reads CASSGLVMNEQFF. The DNA of the CDR3 is TGTGCCAGCAGCGGACTAGTTATGAATGAGCAGTTCTTC.

A few counts support this clonotype. The chain combines TRBV27 with TRBJ2-7; 8 bases match TRBD1. The CDR3 runs to 15 residues. Germline CDR1 and CDR2: MNHEY and SMNVEV (reference sequence). With 4 bases clipped from V and 2 bases from J, the junction kept 7 bases outside the gene matches. The CDR3 coding sequence is TGTGCCAGCAGTTCCCCAGGGACAGGTACCTACGAGCAGTACTTC. Translating gives CASSSPGTGTYEQYF.

This clonotype was detected many times. This chain uses TRBV12-3 or TRBV12-4 with TRBJ2-3; D ambiguous. The CDR3 has 15 residues. V lost 3 bases to trimming and J lost 4 bases, with 14 bases between them. The CDR3 region is CASSFWPSEADTQYF. The CDR3 DNA is TGTGCCAGCAGTTTTTGGCCGAGCGAGGCAGATACGCAGTATTTT.

J is TRBJ2-3 and V is TRBV6-2 or TRBV6-3, with 13 bases matching TRBD2. V lost 5 bases and J lost 4; bases outside the gene matches: 12. The CDR3 runs to 18 residues. Germline-derived CDR1 and CDR2 are MNHEY and SVGEGT. CDR3 residues: CASSPGLAGVSSADTQYF. In nucleotides, the CDR3 is TGTGCCAGCAGTCCCGGACTAGCGGGAGTCTCCTCTGCAGATACGCAGTATTTT.

This clonotype was counted at least ten times. The chain is built from TRBV7-9 and TRBJ1-2, with D uncertain. The CDR3 has 15 residues. CDR1 is SEHNR and CDR2 is FQNEAQ in the germline V gene (reference sequence). V lost 4 bases and J lost 3, with 15 bases in between. CDR3 sequence reads: CASSSYPGPDYGYTF. The CDR3 bases are TGTGCCAGCAGCTCGTACCCAGGACCGGACTATGGCTACACCTTC.

V gene TRBV12-3 or TRBV12-4 combines with J gene TRBJ2-3, with no clear D. Trimming stripped 5 bases from V and 4 bases from J, with 10 bases between. The CDR3 is 13 amino acids. This CDR3 is CASSLMESDTQYF. The CDR3 DNA reads TGTGCCAGCAGTCTCATGGAGTCAGATACGCAGTATTTT.

In this sample, this clonotype turned up many times. The rearrangement links TRBV7-4 to TRBJ2-5, with TRBD2 matching 8 bases. This CDR3 has 19 amino acids. Unmatched junction bases numbered 16, after V lost 2 bases and J lost 2 bases. From germline, CDR1 is SGHVT and CDR2 SQSDAQ. CDR3 amino acids: CASSLPPGLDPIPQETQYF. As DNA, the CDR3 is TGTGCCAGCAGCTTACCCCCGGGACTAGACCCCATCCCTCAAGAGACCCAGTACTTC.